This T cell receptor (beta chain) was identified during a study of blood T cell repertoires in COVID-19. At the level of the study: The origin of the acute and convalescent COVID-19 samples was the United States, Italy and Spain. PBMCs, B-cell-depleted T cells, or T cells were the source of the cDNA or gDNA that made up the material.

As processed by the authors: How many nucleated cells were present was estimated from reference gene primer amplification. The protocol was immunoSEQ multiplex PCR, while the TCRdb copy is restricted to in-frame clones and leaves out a portion. V and J calls and clone size are given by that table; D and trimming were obtained from the DNA. Of roughly 150,000 clones in the sample, approximately 81% were seen once. Seattle researchers signed up patients amid active infection and tracked them longitudinally. CDR1 and CDR2 from the germline V gene are MRHNA and SNTAGT. Trimming removed 6 bases at V and 4 bases at J, with 13 bases between. This CDR3 is 15 amino acids long.

This TCR was sampled from a woman in her sixties with COVID-19, enrolled during active disease. Source material: peripheral blood. V and J are TRBV6-4 and TRBJ1-6; possibly TRBD1 for D (5 bases). The CDR3 loop is CASSSGGSYNSPLHF. The DNA for the CDR3 is TGTGCCAGCAGCTCGGGGGGGTCATATAATTCACCCCTCCACTTT.